This is a list of T cell receptor beta chains from one sample in a study of T cell responses to AZD1222 COVID-19 vaccine. Sequenced by immunoSEQ multiplex PCR; TCRdb stores in-frame clones only, minus some. The table records under 150,000 clones, 80% to 90% of them present only once. This material consisted of peripheral blood, taken on day 0 of MenACWY control vaccination. These receptors came from an adult in good health. CDR3s include the opening cysteine and the closing phenylalanine or tryptophan. Each record gives: J gene, V gene, clone size, CDR3 protein. The size of a clone is reported for some rows only, either as once, few or many, or as a class for expanded clones.

TRBJ1-1	TRBV2	NA	CASSPNRVVNTEAFF
TRBJ2-3	TRBV2	NA	CASSDSGGGSTDTQYF
TRBJ2-3	TRBV9	NA	CASSERQGGGTDTQYF
TRBJ2-2	TRBV4-2	NA	CASSDPGPGELFF
TRBJ1-4	TRBV6-5	NA	CASSRQGATNEKLFF
TRBJ1-2	TRBV28	NA	CASKSQGPRGYTF
TRBJ2-7	TRBV2	once	CASRRDGLEGQYF
TRBJ2-5	TRBV5-8	NA	CASSPDTAQETQYF
TRBJ2-3	TRBV19	NA	CASSPKTSTDTQYF
TRBJ1-3	TRBV9	NA	CASSVGARGAGGNTIYF
TRBJ2-2	TRBV7-3	NA	CASSSHTGELFF
TRBJ1-6	TRBV2	NA	CASSVRQGAENSPLHF
TRBJ1-4	TRBV15	NA	CATSRVRQGNEKLFF
TRBJ2-5	TRBV7-2	NA	CASSYRTSQETQYF
TRBJ2-5	TRBV7-9	NA	CASSSRQETQYF
TRBJ2-1	TRBV9	NA	CASSVDSGGRLNEQFF
TRBJ1-3	TRBV30	NA	CAWTPGSSGNTIYF
TRBJ1-1	TRBV6-4	NA	CASSDAPHQGTQLENTEAFF
TRBJ2-5	TRBV6-1	NA	CASSETGGRGETQYF
TRBJ1-1	TRBV2	few	CASGSRANHLNTEAFF
TRBJ1-3	TRBV19	NA	CASSVDRDSGNTIYF
TRBJ1-5	TRBV7-9	few	CASSSTGGSNQPQHF
TRBJ2-2	TRBV19	once	CASSIGAAAANTGELFF
TRBJ1-1	TRBV28	NA	CASSFQGTEAFF
TRBJ2-7	TRBV6-2/TRBV6-3	NA	CASSSPGRSEQYF
TRBJ2-7	TRBV5-1	NA	CASSFGDGIYEQYF
TRBJ1-6	TRBV28	NA	CASSLAPSGSPLHF
TRBJ1-1	TRBV19	NA	CASSPLNTEAFF
TRBJ1-2	TRBV11-2	few	CAVEGGNYGYTF
TRBJ2-7	TRBV6-5	NA	CASAVSRVYEQYF
TRBJ1-4	TRBV4-3	NA	CASSQVLGSEKLFF